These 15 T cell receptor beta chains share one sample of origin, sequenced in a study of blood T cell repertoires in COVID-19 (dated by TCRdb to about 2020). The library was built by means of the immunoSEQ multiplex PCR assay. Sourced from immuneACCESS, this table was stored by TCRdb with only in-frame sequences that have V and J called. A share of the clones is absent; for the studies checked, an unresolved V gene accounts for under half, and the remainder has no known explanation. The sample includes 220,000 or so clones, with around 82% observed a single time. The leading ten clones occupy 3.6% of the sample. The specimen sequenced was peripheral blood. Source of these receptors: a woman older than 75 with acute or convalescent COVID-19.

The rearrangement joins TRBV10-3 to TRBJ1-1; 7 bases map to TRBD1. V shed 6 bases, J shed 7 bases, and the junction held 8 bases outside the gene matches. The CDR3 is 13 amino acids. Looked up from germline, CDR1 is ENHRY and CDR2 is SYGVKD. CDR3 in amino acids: CAISPGQAFEAFF. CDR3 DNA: TGTGCCATCAGCCCCGGACAGGCGTTTGAAGCTTTCTTT.

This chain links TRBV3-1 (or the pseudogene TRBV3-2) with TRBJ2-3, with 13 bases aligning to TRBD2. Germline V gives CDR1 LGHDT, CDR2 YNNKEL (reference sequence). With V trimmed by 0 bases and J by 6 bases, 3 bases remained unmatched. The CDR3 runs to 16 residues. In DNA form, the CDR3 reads TGTGCCAGCAGCCAAGAAGGGACTAGCGGGGTCGATACGCAGTATTTT. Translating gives CASSQEGTSGVDTQYF.

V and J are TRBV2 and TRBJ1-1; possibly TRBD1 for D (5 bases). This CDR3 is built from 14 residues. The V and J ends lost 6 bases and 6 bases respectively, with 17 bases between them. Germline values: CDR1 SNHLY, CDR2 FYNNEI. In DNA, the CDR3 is TGTGCCAGCAGAGGTAGGGACTCCCGGGCTGAAGCTTTCTTT. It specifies CASRGRDSRAEAFF.

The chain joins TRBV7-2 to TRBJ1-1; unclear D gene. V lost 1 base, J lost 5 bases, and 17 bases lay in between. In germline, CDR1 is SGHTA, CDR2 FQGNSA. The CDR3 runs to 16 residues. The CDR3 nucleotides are TGTGCCAGCAGCTTAGGAGGCCTAAGAAGTAGGACTGAAGCTTTCTTT. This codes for CASSLGGLRSRTEAFF.

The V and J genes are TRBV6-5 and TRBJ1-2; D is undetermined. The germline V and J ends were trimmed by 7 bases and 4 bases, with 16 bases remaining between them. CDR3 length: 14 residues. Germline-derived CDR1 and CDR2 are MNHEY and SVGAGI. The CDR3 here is CASTPVGESYGYTF. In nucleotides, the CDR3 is TGTGCCAGCACTCCCGTCGGGGAATCCTATGGCTACACCTTC.

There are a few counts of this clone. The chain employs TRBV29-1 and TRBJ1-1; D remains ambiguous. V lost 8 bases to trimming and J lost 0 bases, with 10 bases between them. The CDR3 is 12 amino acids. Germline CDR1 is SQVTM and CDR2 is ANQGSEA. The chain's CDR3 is CSSQRMNTEAFF. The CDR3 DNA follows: TGCAGCTCACAGAGAATGAACACTGAAGCTTTCTTT.

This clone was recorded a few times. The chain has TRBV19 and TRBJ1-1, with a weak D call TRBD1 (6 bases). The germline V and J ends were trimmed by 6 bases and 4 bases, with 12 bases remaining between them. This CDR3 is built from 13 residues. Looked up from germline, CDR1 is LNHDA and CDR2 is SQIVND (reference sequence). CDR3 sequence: CASSLTGTTEAFF. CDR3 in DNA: TGTGCCAGTAGCCTTACAGGGACCACTGAAGCTTTCTTT.

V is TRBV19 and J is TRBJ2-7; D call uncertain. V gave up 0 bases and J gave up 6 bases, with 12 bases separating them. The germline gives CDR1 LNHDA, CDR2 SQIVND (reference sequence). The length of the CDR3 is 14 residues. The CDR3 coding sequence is TGTGCCAGTAGTATAGATACACAGATCGGCGAGCAGTACTTC. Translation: CASSIDTQIGEQYF.

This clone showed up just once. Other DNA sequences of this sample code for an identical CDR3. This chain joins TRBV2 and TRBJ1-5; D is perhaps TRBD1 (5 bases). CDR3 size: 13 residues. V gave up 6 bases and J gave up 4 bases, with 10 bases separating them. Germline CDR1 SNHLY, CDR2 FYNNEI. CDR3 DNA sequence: TGTGCCAGCAGCAGGGATTCGAATCAGCCCCAGCATTTT. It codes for CASSRDSNQPQHF.

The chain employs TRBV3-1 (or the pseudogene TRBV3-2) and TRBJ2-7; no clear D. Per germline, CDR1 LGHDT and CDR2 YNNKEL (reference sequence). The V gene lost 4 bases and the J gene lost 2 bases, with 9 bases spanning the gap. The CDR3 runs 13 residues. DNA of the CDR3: TGTGCCAGCAGCCGGTTAAACACCTACGAGCAGTACTTC. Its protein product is CASSRLNTYEQYF.

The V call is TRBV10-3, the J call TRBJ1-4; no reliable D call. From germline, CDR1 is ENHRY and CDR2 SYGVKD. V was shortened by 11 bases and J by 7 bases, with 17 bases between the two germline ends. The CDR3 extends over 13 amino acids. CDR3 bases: TGTGCCTCGAAGAACTCAATAACTGAAAAACTGTTTTTT. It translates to CASKNSITEKLFF.

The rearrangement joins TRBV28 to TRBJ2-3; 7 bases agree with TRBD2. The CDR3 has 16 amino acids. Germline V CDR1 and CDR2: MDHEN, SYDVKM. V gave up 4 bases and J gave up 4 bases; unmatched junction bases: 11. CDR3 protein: CASSSLSGLNADTQYF. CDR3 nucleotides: TGTGCCAGCAGTTCCCTTAGCGGGCTCAATGCAGATACGCAGTATTTT.

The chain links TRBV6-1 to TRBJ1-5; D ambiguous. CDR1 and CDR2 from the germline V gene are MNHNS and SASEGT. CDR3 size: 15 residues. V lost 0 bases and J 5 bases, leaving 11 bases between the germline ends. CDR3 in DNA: TGTGCCAGCAGTGAAGCTTCGTCGCGATATCAGCCCCAGCATTTT. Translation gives CASSEASSRYQPQHF.

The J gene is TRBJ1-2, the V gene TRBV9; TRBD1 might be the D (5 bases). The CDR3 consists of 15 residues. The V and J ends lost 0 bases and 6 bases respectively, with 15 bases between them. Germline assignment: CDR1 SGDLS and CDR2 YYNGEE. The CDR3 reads CASSVDSRAYNGYTF. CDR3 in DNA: TGTGCCAGCAGCGTAGATAGCAGGGCTTACAATGGCTACACCTTC.

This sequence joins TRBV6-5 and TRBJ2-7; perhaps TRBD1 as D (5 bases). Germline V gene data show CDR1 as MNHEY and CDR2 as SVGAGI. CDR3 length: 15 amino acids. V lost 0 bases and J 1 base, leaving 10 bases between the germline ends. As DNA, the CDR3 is TGTGCCAGCAGTTACTCAAGGACACCATCCTACGAGCAGTACTTC. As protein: CASSYSRTPSYEQYF.